Below are 13 T cell receptor beta chains sequenced from a single sample in a study of a mutant IDH1 vaccine in newly diagnosed glioma. Using immunoSEQ multiplex PCR, the repertoire was profiled, and TCRdb retains in-frame clones only, with some absent. The sample lists fewer than 45,000 clones, about 75% occurring once. Time point reported: week 23, last vaccination. Every single dose of the vaccine, 300 ug of mutant IDH1 20-mer peptide, came with topical imiquimod. Their target antigens are unknown. Sequencing was performed on PBMCs, taken from a glioma patient whose treatment included an IDH1 peptide vaccine. All receptors come from a man aged 50-59 years with glioma.

The chain uses TRBV10-3 and TRBJ1-3, with D tentatively TRBD1 (5 bases). Trimming took off 4 bases at V and 0 bases at J, with 7 bases between the two ends. Germline V gene data show CDR1 as ENHRY and CDR2 as SYGVKD. The CDR3 has 14 residues. In DNA, the CDR3 is TGTGCCATCAGTGGACAGTTCTCTGGAAACACCATATATTTT. It encodes CAISGQFSGNTIYF.

The rearrangement joins TRBV2 to TRBJ1-5; no reliable D call. Germline lookup yields CDR1 SNHLY and CDR2 FYNNEI. CDR3 size: 14 residues. Trimming shortened V by 7 bases and J by 0 bases, and 10 bases separated the two germline ends. The CDR3 reads CASTETYSNQPQHF. In nucleotides, the CDR3 is TGTGCCAGCACCGAAACATATAGCAATCAGCCCCAGCATTTT.

Notes on this clone: Germline is not matched at one junction end, which may reflect a read error. The genes are TRBV7-7 and TRBJ2-1; possible D gene TRBD1, 6 bases. This CDR3 contains 15 residues. Germline V gene data show CDR1 as SSHAT and CDR2 as FNYEAQ (reference sequence). CDR3 DNA sequence: TGTGCTAGCAGCCCCCTGGGGGCCGCGGTCGATGAGCAGTTCTTC. Its translation is CASSPLGAAVDEQFF.

V usage is TRBV6-5 and J usage is TRBJ1-1; D is unresolved. Deletions cut 0 bases from V and 1 base from J, with 6 bases between. The V gene's germline CDR1 is MNHEY and CDR2 SVGAGI. CDR3 length equals 14 residues. The CDR3 sequence: CASSYSIANTEAFF. The CDR3 coding sequence is TGTGCCAGCAGTTACTCGATCGCGAACACTGAAGCTTTCTTT.

The genes are TRBV5-6 and TRBJ2-7; D is uncertain. Looked up from germline, CDR1 is SGHDT and CDR2 is YYEEEE. Trimming removed 0 bases at V and 1 base at J, with 2 bases between. The CDR3 has 12 residues. The CDR3 sequence: CASSLASYEQYF. The CDR3 nucleotides read TGTGCCAGCAGCTTGGCTTCCTACGAGCAGTACTTC.

The V call is TRBV4-1, the J call TRBJ1-5, with D tentatively TRBD1 (5 bases). Deletions cut 0 bases from V and 5 bases from J, with 11 bases between. There are 15 residues in the CDR3. Germline V gene sequence: CDR1 MGHRA, CDR2 YSYEKL. The CDR3 is CASSQDLRDDQPQHF. The CDR3 DNA sequence: TGCGCCAGCAGCCAAGATCTGAGGGACGATCAGCCCCAGCATTTT.

The chain joins TRBV7-6 to TRBJ1-6; D is possibly TRBD1 (6 bases). V gave up 5 bases and J gave up 0 bases, with 14 bases separating them. Germline-derived CDR1 and CDR2 are SGHVS and FNYEAQ. The CDR3 runs 17 residues. The CDR3 nucleotides read TGTGCCAGCAGCATCGGAGGAGGGGGCTCCTATAATTCACCCCTCCACTTT. The encoded protein is CASSIGGGGSYNSPLHF.

The chain links TRBV27 to TRBJ1-1, with D uncertain. Germline V CDR1 and CDR2: MNHEY, SMNVEV (reference sequence). This CDR3 contains 12 residues. The V and J ends lost 6 bases and 0 bases respectively, with 5 bases between them. CDR3 residues: CASRGMNTEAFF. Here the CDR3 DNA reads TGTGCCAGCAGGGGGATGAACACTGAAGCTTTCTTT.

The chain links TRBV6-6 to TRBJ1-1; unclear D gene. Germline V CDR1 and CDR2: MNHNY, SVGAGI (reference sequence). This CDR3 comprises 13 residues. The V end lost 7 bases, the J end lost 6 bases, and 15 bases lay between the germline ends. This CDR3 is CASTQSGASEAFF. In DNA, the CDR3 is TGTGCCAGCACCCAGTCGGGCGCTTCTGAAGCTTTCTTT.

The V call is TRBV5-8, the J call TRBJ1-5; the D is unclear. V dropped 1 base and J dropped 5 bases, with 10 bases sitting between them. The CDR3 extends over 14 amino acids. Per germline, CDR1 SGHTS and CDR2 YDEGEE. CDR3 DNA: TGTGCCAGCAGCTTGCCTGAGACTTATCAGCCCCAGCATTTT. It encodes CASSLPETYQPQHF.

In this sample, this clone turned up once. The gene calls are TRBV19 and TRBJ2-5; perhaps D is TRBD1 or TRBD2 (6 bases each). Germline CDR1 reads LNHDA; CDR2 reads SQIVND (reference sequence). The V end was cut by 9 bases, the J end by 5 bases, with 13 bases between. The CDR3 is made up of 12 amino acids. CDR3 in amino acids: CASNRGGETQYF. The CDR3 region has the DNA TGTGCCAGCAATCGAGGGGGGGAGACCCAGTACTTC.

V usage is TRBV5-1 and J usage is TRBJ2-1; tentatively, D is TRBD1 (5 bases). This CDR3 is 15 amino acids long. With 0 bases removed from V and 3 bases from J, the gap between germline ends came to 10 bases. Looked up from germline, CDR1 is SGHRS and CDR2 is YFSETQ. CDR3 protein: CASSLAPGRYNEQFF. Here the CDR3 DNA reads TGCGCCAGCAGCTTGGCCCCAGGGCGCTACAATGAGCAGTTCTTC.

The table lists this clone with a count of one. This chain links TRBV6-1 with TRBJ1-5, with 7 bases matching TRBD1. Germline V gene data show CDR1 as MNHNS and CDR2 as SASEGT. The junction had 9 bases not matched to a gene; V was cut back by 2 bases and J by 2 bases. The CDR3 spans 17 residues. CDR3 protein: CASSEIRGMGGNQPQHF. CDR3 coding DNA: TGTGCCAGCAGTGAAATCAGGGGGATGGGGGGCAATCAGCCCCAGCATTTT.